Listed here are 26 T cell receptor beta chains from one sample, sequenced in a study of cytomegalovirus exposure and HLA in healthy donors. A multiplex PCR was run with 60 Vbeta primers and 13 Jbeta primers. Using immunoSEQ multiplex PCR, the repertoire was profiled, and TCRdb retains in-frame clones only, with some absent. The data show about 150,000 clones, about four fifths seen once. Sequencing was done on a sample of PBMCs. The receptors shown here come from a man aged 25 to 45 in good health and CMV-seropositive.

The rearrangement uses TRBV11-3 and TRBJ2-1; 8 positions agree with TRBD2. Trimming at V came to 1 base and at J to 7 bases, leaving 9 bases not matched to a gene. Germline lookup yields CDR1 SGHNT and CDR2 YENEEA. The CDR3 length is 16 residues. This CDR3 is CASSLGLAGGGNEQFF. DNA for the CDR3: TGTGCCAGCAGCTTAGGTTTGGCGGGAGGAGGGAATGAGCAGTTCTTC.

V is TRBV6-6 and J is TRBJ2-5; 7 positions match TRBD2. J lost 4 bases, V lost 6 bases, and 11 bases had no gene match. The germline CDR1 and CDR2 sequences are MNHNY and SVGAGI (reference sequence). The CDR3 runs 15 residues. The DNA of the CDR3 is TGTGCCAGCAGCGGTCCTAGCGGAGTAGGAGAGACCCAGTACTTC. Translation gives CASSGPSGVGETQYF.

The rearrangement joins TRBV14 to TRBJ2-5, with D maybe TRBD1 (5 bases). The CDR3 sequence is 14 residues long. CDR1 SGHDN and CDR2 FVKESK come from the germline V gene. The V end was cut by 8 bases, the J end by 2 bases, with 15 bases between. The CDR3 coding sequence is TGTGCCAGCCGTAACAGGACCCAACAAGAGACCCAGTACTTC. The encoded protein is CASRNRTQQETQYF.

This clone has only a few counts. The genes are TRBV4-1 and TRBJ2-5, with D perhaps TRBD2 (6 bases). V was cut by 0 bases and J by 4 bases, with 12 bases left in between. The CDR3 covers 15 residues. In germline, CDR1 is MGHRA, CDR2 YSYEKL. CDR3 nucleotide sequence: TGCGCCAGCAGCCAAGATCGGGGGTGGGGAGAGACCCAGTACTTC. It yields the protein CASSQDRGWGETQYF.

This chain joins TRBV28 and TRBJ2-5; D is perhaps TRBD2 (6 bases). The CDR3 is 12 residues long. Trimming took 6 bases from V and 11 from J, leaving 16 bases between them. The V gene's germline CDR1 is MDHEN and CDR2 SYDVKM. The CDR3, as DNA: TGTGCCAGCAGCTCGCTCGGGGGTGAGCAGTACTTC. Protein product: CASSSLGGEQYF. The full variable domain, completed using reference TRBV28 and TRBJ2-5, is DVKVTQSSRYLVKRTGEKVFLECVQDMDHENMFWYRQDPGLGLRLIYFSYDVKMKEKGDIPEGYSVSREKKERFSLILESASTNQTSMYLCASSSLGGEQYFGPGTRLLVL.

This clone was seen once. J is TRBJ1-1 and V is TRBV5-1; possibly TRBD1 for D (6 bases). The CDR3 length is 15 residues. Trimming stripped 2 bases from V and 4 bases from J, with 15 bases between. Germline-derived CDR1 and CDR2 are SGHRS and YFSETQ. CDR3 sequence: CASSLTGIRPTEAFF. In DNA form, the CDR3 reads TGCGCCAGCAGCTTAACAGGGATAAGGCCCACTGAAGCTTTCTTT.

Here the CDR3 reads CSAATLGLAYEQYF. The DNA of the CDR3 is TGCAGCGCCGCCACCCTGGGACTAGCCTACGAGCAGTACTTC. The chain joins TRBV29-1 to TRBJ2-7; 8 nucleotides align to TRBD2. Unmatched junction bases numbered 10, after V lost 7 bases and J lost 2 bases. The CDR3 has 14 residues. Per the germline V gene, CDR1 is SQVTM and CDR2 is ANQGSEA.

The V gene is TRBV30, the J gene TRBJ1-2, with 9 positions matching TRBD1. This CDR3 contains 15 residues. Germline CDR1 is GTSNPN and CDR2 is SVGIG (reference sequence). Trimming took 1 base from V and 6 from J; bases not matched to a gene: 9. The CDR3 spells CAWSARTGVADGYTF. For the CDR3, the DNA is TGTGCCTGGAGTGCGCGGACAGGGGTCGCGGATGGCTACACCTTC.

This chain uses TRBV30 with TRBJ1-5; 7 bases fit TRBD1. Germline assignment: CDR1 GTSNPN and CDR2 SVGIG (reference sequence). The CDR3 is 14 amino acids. V trimming: 0 bases; J trimming: 5 bases; junction bases outside the gene matches: 4. The CDR3 DNA is TGTGCCTGGAGTGTTGCCAGGGGGGATCAGCCCCAGCATTTT. It codes for CAWSVARGDQPQHF.

The chain employs TRBV7-2 and TRBJ1-2, with 9 bases fitting TRBD1. This CDR3 has 14 residues. CDR1 and CDR2 (germline): SGHTA, FQGNSA. Trimming removed 5 bases from V and 4 bases from J; junction bases left unmatched: 5. DNA of the CDR3: TGTGCCAGCAGCCCCGGACAGGGGATCTATGGCTACACCTTC. Translated: CASSPGQGIYGYTF. The full variable domain, in which reference TRBV7-2 and TRBJ1-2 provide the parts outside the CDR3, is GAGVSQSPSNKVTEKGKDVELRCDPISGHTALYWYRQSLGQGLEFLIYFQGNSAPDKSGLPSDRFSAERTGGSVSTLTIQRTQQEDSAVYLCASSPGQGIYGYTFGSGTRLTVV.

The chain carries TRBV19 and TRBJ1-1, with D possibly TRBD1 on 6 matching bases. The germline CDR1 and CDR2 sequences are LNHDA and SQIVND (reference sequence). This CDR3 is 13 amino acids long. Trimming removed 11 bases at V and 6 bases at J, with 19 bases between. CDR3 region: CASSIQQGAEAFF. The CDR3 DNA sequence: TGTGCCTCATCGATCCAACAGGGCGCTGAAGCTTTCTTT.

The V and J genes are TRBV6-1 and TRBJ2-3, with 7 bases lining up with TRBD2. Germline values: CDR1 MNHNS, CDR2 SASEGT. CDR3 length: 16 amino acids. V dropped 3 bases and J dropped 3; count of bases not matched to a gene: 9. The CDR3 here is CASSEGFGGVTDTQYF. CDR3 DNA: TGTGCCAGCAGTGAGGGGTTTGGGGGGGTGACAGATACGCAGTATTTT.

V is TRBV6-1 and J is TRBJ1-3; no clear D gene. Germline-derived CDR1 and CDR2 are MNHNS and SASEGT. Trimming took 1 base from V and 4 from J, leaving 5 bases between them. The CDR3 spans 13 residues. In DNA form, the CDR3 reads TGTGCCAGCAGTGAAGTGCTAGGAAACACCATATATTTT. It specifies CASSEVLGNTIYF.

The J gene is TRBJ2-1, the V gene TRBV11-2; D not resolved. Germline CDR1 and CDR2: SGHAT and FQNNGV. Trimming pared 5 bases from V and 1 base from J, leaving 18 bases between. The CDR3 runs 17 residues. CDR3 sequence reads: CASSPPWQVPSYNEQFF. The CDR3 DNA sequence: TGTGCCAGCAGCCCCCCCTGGCAGGTTCCTTCCTACAATGAGCAGTTCTTC.

In DNA form, the CDR3 reads TGTGCCAGCAGAACATCTGGGGCCAACGTCCTGACTTTC. As protein: CASRTSGANVLTF. V usage is TRBV2 and J usage is TRBJ2-6; the D is unclear. Trimming pared 6 bases from V and 1 base from J, leaving 4 bases between. The CDR3 has 13 residues. Germline V gene data show CDR1 as SNHLY and CDR2 as FYNNEI.

This chain links TRBV6-6 with TRBJ2-3; TRBD1 matches 7 bases. The CDR3 is made up of 14 amino acids. Looked up from germline, CDR1 is MNHNY and CDR2 is SVGAGI (reference sequence). The V gene end was trimmed by 5 bases and the J gene end by 0 bases; junction bases not matched to a gene: 2. For the CDR3, the DNA is TGTGCCAGCAGTAAGGGGGCTAGCACAGATACGCAGTATTTT. It specifies CASSKGASTDTQYF.

This chain uses TRBV29-1 with TRBJ1-2, with 7 bases that match TRBD1. V lost 3 bases, J lost 8 bases, and 15 bases stayed unmatched. The CDR3 loop spans 15 amino acids. CDR1 SQVTM and CDR2 ANQGSEA come from the germline V gene. In nucleotides, the CDR3 is TGCAGCGTTGAGCTACCTGGGTGGCAGGGGGTCGGCTACACCTTC. Translation gives CSVELPGWQGVGYTF.

This chain uses TRBV6-5 with TRBJ2-5; TRBD2 matches 9 bases. Germline V CDR1 and CDR2: MNHEY, SVGAGI. Losses at the gene ends were 6 bases for V and 4 bases for J; bases not matched to a gene: 9. CDR3 length equals 15 residues. The DNA for the CDR3 is TGTGCCAGCAGCCCTAGCGGGACGGTTGGAGAGACCCAGTACTTC. This translates into CASSPSGTVGETQYF.

The chain recombines TRBV10-3 with TRBJ2-7; unclear D gene. Trimming pared 0 bases from V and 6 bases from J, leaving 12 bases between. The CDR3 spans 14 residues. CDR1 is ENHRY, CDR2 SYGVKD, per germline. This CDR3 reads CAISESTHGTEQYF. As DNA, the CDR3 is TGTGCCATCAGTGAGTCGACTCACGGTACCGAGCAGTACTTC.

The CDR3 DNA reads TGCGCCAGCAGCTCTACGTACCCCAGACTTCACTACGAGCAGTACTTC. Its protein is CASSSTYPRLHYEQYF. The gene calls are TRBV5-1 and TRBJ2-7; D unclear. Looked up from germline, CDR1 is SGHRS and CDR2 is YFSETQ. Trimming removed 3 bases at V and 3 bases at J, with 19 bases between. CDR3 length: 16 amino acids. Full variable domain (remainder filled in from reference TRBV5-1 and TRBJ2-7): KAGVTQTPRYLIKTRGQQVTLSCSPISGHRSVSWYQQTPGQGLQFLFEYFSETQRNKGNFPGRFSGRQFSNSRSEMNVSTLELGDSALYLCASSSTYPRLHYEQYFGPGTRLTVT.

The rearrangement joins TRBV6-6 to TRBJ1-2; 9 nucleotides match TRBD1. The length of the CDR3 is 13 residues. Germline CDR1 reads MNHNY; CDR2 reads SVGAGI (reference sequence). Trimming cost V 6 bases and J 6 bases; bases outside gene matches: 5. The CDR3 nucleotides read TGTGCCAGCAGCCGACAGGGGGTAGATGGCTACACCTTC. Its translation: CASSRQGVDGYTF.

The V and J genes are TRBV4-1 and TRBJ2-7, with 11 bases that match TRBD1. The CDR3 is made up of 15 amino acids. Per the germline V gene, CDR1 is MGHRA and CDR2 is YSYEKL. V dropped 2 bases and J dropped 6; count of bases not matched to a gene: 6. This CDR3 reads CASSQTGQGAREQYF. CDR3 sequence (DNA): TGCGCCAGCAGCCAAACAGGACAGGGGGCGCGCGAGCAGTACTTC.

The chain combines TRBV2 with TRBJ1-4; no firm D call. CDR1 is SNHLY and CDR2 is FYNNEI in the germline V gene. Trimming pared 5 bases from V and 8 bases from J, leaving 12 bases between. This CDR3 comprises 13 residues. CDR3 residues: CASSTPEQEKLFF. The CDR3 DNA follows: TGTGCCAGCAGTACACCTGAACAAGAAAAACTGTTTTTT. Together with reference TRBV2 and TRBJ1-4, the CDR3 gives the full variable domain: EPEVTQTPSHQVTQMGQEVILRCVPISNHLYFYWYRQILGQKVEFLVSFYNNEISEKSEIFDDQFSVERPDGSNFTLKIRSTKLEDSAMYFCASSTPEQEKLFFGSGTQLSVL.

The V and J genes are TRBV9 and TRBJ1-6, with D perhaps TRBD1 (5 bases). V was clipped by 3 bases and J by 9 bases, with 13 bases between them. From germline, CDR1 is SGDLS and CDR2 YYNGEE. The CDR3 runs to 14 residues. This CDR3 reads CASSGGVSGSPLHF. CDR3 DNA sequence: TGTGCCAGCAGCGGGGGGGTGTCGGGTTCACCCCTCCACTTT.

This chain's CDR3 is CASRGQIYGYTF. The CDR3 coding sequence is TGTGCCAGCAGGGGACAGATTTATGGCTACACCTTC. This rearrangement joins TRBV6-5 to TRBJ1-2, with 7 bases fitting TRBD1. Germline CDR1 MNHEY, CDR2 SVGAGI. The CDR3 spans 12 residues. The V gene end was trimmed by 6 bases and the J gene end by 5 bases; junction bases not matched to a gene: 3.

This rearrangement joins TRBV29-1 to TRBJ1-1; unclear D gene. Germline-derived CDR1 and CDR2 are SQVTM and ANQGSEA. The CDR3 runs 12 residues. V shed 4 bases and J shed 3 bases, with 9 bases lying between them. The CDR3 DNA reads TGCAGCGTTGGAACCGGGGACACTGAAGCTTTCTTT. This translates into CSVGTGDTEAFF.